This TCR beta chain came from a study of graft-versus-host responses after intestinal transplantation. The time point was: postoperative day 105 after intestinal transplantation (dayNNNN = postoperative day). Researchers processed graft tissue to release intraepithelial and lamina propria lymphocytes. The table came from immunoSEQ multiplex PCR; TCRdb's copy has only in-frame clones and leaves some out. The data contain 3,500 to 5,000 clones, 84% of them seen just once; the ten biggest clones take up about 7.1%. Losses at the gene ends were 1 base for V and 8 bases for J; bases not matched to a gene: 10. Germline-derived CDR1 and CDR2 are MNHNS and SASEGT. The CDR3 is 15 amino acids.

The TCR was taken from a human patient who received an intestinal transplant, so some T cells may come from the graft donor. This chain connects TRBV6-1 to TRBJ2-5; 7 bases are a match to TRBD2. The sample in question was ileum tissue, obtained 105 days after intestinal transplantation. CDR3: CASSEEGGGGSTQYF. CDR3 DNA sequence: TGTGCCAGCAGTGAAGAAGGCGGGGGAGGAAGTACCCAGTACTTC.